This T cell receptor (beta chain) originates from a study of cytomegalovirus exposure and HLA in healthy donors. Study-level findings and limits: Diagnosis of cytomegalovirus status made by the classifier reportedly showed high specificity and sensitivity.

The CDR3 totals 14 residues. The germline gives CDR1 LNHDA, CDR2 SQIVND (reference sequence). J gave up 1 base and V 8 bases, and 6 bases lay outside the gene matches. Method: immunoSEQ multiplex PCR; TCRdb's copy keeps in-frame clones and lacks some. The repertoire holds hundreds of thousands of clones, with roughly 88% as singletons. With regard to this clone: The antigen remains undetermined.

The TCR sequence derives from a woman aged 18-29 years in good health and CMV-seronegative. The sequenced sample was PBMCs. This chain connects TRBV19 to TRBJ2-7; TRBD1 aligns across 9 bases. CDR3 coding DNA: TGTGCCAGTGTGCCGGGACAGGGTTCCTACGAGCAGTACTTC. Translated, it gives CASVPGQGSYEQYF. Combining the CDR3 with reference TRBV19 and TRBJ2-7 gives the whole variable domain DGGITQSPKYLFRKEGQNVTLSCEQNLNHDAMYWYRQDPGQGLRLIYYSQIVNDFQKGDIAEGYSVSREKKESFPLTVTSAQKNPTAFYLCASVPGQGSYEQYFGPGTRLTVT.